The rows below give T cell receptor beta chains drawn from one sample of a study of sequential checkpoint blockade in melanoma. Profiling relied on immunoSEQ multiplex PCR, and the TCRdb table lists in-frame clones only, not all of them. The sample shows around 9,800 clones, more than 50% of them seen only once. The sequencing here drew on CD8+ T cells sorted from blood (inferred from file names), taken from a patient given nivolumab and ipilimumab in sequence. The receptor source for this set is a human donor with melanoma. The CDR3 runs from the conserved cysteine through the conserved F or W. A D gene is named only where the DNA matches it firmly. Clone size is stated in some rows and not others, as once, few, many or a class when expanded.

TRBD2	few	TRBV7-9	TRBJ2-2	CASSLPSDGGEGFTGELFF	TGTGCCAGCAGCCTACCTTCGGATGGCGGGGAGGGGTTCACCGGGGAGCTGTTTTTT
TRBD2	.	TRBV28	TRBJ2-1	CASSSLMGTSGIFYNEQFF	TGTGCCAGCAGTTCCCTTATGGGGACTAGCGGGATCTTCTACAATGAGCAGTTCTTC
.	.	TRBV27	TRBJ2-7	CASSFYEGDEQYF	TGTGCCAGCAGTTTTTACGAGGGTGACGAGCAGTACTTC
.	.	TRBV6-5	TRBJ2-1	CASRPLRREAEEQFF	TGTGCCAGCAGACCCCTTCGGCGGGAAGCGGAGGAGCAGTTCTTC
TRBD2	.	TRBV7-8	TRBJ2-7	CASSLSGRTYEQYF	TGTGCCAGCAGCCTTAGCGGGAGGACGTACGAGCAGTACTTC
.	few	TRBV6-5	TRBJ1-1	CASSLGGMNTEAFF	TGTGCCAGCAGTTTGGGGGGTATGAACACTGAAGCTTTCTTT
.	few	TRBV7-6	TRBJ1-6	CASSLTEPSYNSPLHF	TGTGCCAGCAGCTTAACAGAGCCCTCCTATAATTCACCCCTCCACTTT
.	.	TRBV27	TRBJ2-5	CASSRVVQETQYF	TGTGCCAGCAGTCGAGTGGTCCAAGAGACCCAGTACTTC
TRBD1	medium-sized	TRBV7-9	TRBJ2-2	CASSLVRGTGELFF	TGTGCCAGCAGCTTAGTCAGGGGGACCGGGGAGCTGTTTTTT
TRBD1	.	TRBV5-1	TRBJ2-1	CASSPTGDEQFF	TGCGCCAGCAGCCCCACAGGGGATGAGCAGTTCTTC
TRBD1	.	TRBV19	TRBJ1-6	CASSPADRGDSPLHF	TGTGCCAGTAGTCCAGCGGACAGGGGAGATTCACCCCTCCACTTT
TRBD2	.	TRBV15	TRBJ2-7	CATSVEGLAASGEQYF	TGTGCCACCAGCGTAGAGGGACTAGCAGCCTCCGGTGAGCAGTACTTC
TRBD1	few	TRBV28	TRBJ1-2	CASSAWDRELDGYTF	TGTGCCAGCAGCGCCTGGGACAGGGAATTGGATGGCTACACCTTC
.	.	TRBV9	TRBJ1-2	CASSVGGIGYTF	TGTGCCAGCAGCGTAGGAGGAATTGGCTACACCTTC
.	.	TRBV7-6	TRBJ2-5	CASSPLTGSQETQYF	TGTGCCAGCAGCCCATTGACTGGTTCCCAAGAGACCCAGTACTTC
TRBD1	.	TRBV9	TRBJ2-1	CASSASGTVDPIWGEQFF	TGTGCCAGCAGCGCCTCCGGGACAGTGGACCCCATTTGGGGAGAGCAGTTCTTC
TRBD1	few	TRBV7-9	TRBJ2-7	CASSLSDRRSYEQYF	TGTGCCAGCAGCTTATCGGACAGGAGAAGCTACGAGCAGTACTTC
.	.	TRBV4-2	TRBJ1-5	CASSQGESGLGNQPQHF	TGTGCCAGCAGCCAAGGCGAATCAGGGTTGGGTAATCAGCCCCAGCATTTT
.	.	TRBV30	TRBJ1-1	CAWSETVNTEAFF	TGTGCCTGGAGTGAAACGGTGAACACTGAAGCTTTCTTT
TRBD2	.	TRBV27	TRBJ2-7	CASSLSWGLARWEQYF	TGTGCCAGCAGTTTAAGTTGGGGACTAGCGCGGTGGGAGCAGTACTTC
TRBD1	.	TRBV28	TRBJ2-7	CASSSVHSGQVYSYEQYF	TGTGCCAGCAGTTCGGTTCACTCCGGACAGGTCTACTCCTACGAGCAGTACTTC
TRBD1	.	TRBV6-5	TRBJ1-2	CASSVWDRGPYGYTF	TGTGCCAGCAGTGTATGGGACAGGGGGCCCTATGGCTACACCTTC
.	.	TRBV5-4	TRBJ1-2	CASSLAGTDGYTF	TGTGCCAGCAGCTTGGCCGGTACGGATGGCTACACCTTC
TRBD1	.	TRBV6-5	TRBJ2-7	CASSYTGGGEQYF	TGTGCCAGCAGTTATACAGGGGGCGGGGAGCAGTACTTC
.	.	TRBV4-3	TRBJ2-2	CASSQGQSELFF	TGCGCCAGCAGCCAAGGTCAATCGGAGCTGTTTTTT
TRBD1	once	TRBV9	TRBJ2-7	CASSRSGTGWYEQYF	TGTGCCAGCAGCCGATCCGGGACAGGGTGGTACGAGCAGTACTTC
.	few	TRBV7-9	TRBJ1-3	CASSLARTDSGNTIYF	TGTGCCAGCAGCTTAGCGAGGACAGACTCTGGAAACACCATATATTTT
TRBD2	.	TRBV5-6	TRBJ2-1	CASSPPAAGGYNEQFF	TGTGCCAGCAGCCCCCCCGCGGCGGGAGGCTACAATGAGCAGTTCTTC
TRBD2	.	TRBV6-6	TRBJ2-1	CASRLSSGPLVEQFF	TGTGCCAGCAGGCTATCTAGCGGCCCTCTAGTTGAGCAGTTCTTC
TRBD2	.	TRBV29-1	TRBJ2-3	CSVQQRGVADTQYF	TGCAGCGTTCAGCAGCGGGGAGTGGCAGATACGCAGTATTTT
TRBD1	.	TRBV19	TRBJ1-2	CASRQGAVGYTF	TGTGCCAGCCGACAGGGGGCTGTTGGCTACACCTTC
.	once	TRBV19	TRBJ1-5	CASSTFWTANNQPQHF	TGTGCCAGTAGTACCTTCTGGACAGCCAACAATCAGCCCCAGCATTTT
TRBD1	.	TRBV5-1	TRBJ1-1	CASNFRVYGDRGRTEAFF	TGCGCCAGCAACTTCCGAGTTTACGGGGACAGGGGGCGGACTGAAGCTTTCTTT